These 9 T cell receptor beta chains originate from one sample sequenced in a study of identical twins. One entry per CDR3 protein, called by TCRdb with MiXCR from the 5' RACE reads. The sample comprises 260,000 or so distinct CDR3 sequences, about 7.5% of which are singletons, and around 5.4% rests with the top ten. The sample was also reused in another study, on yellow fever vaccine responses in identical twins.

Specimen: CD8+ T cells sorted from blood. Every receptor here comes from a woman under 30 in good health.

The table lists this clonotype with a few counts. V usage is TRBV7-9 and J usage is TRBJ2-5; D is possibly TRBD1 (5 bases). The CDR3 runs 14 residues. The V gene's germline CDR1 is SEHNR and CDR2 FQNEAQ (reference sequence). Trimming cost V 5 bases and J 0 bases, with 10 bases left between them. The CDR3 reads CASSPPQDQETQYF. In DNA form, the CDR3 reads TGTGCCAGCAGCCCTCCACAGGACCAAGAGACCCAGTACTTC.

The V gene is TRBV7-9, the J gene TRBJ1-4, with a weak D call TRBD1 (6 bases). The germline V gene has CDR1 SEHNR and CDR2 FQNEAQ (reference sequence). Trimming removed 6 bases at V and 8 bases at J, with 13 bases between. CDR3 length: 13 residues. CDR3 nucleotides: TGTGCCAGCAGTCGAGGAGGGGGGGAAAAACTGTTTTTT. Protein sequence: CASSRGGGEKLFF.

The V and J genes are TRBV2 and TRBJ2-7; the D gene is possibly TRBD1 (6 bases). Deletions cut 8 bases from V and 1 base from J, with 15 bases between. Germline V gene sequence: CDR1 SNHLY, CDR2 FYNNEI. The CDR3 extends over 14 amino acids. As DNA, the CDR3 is TGTGCCAGCGTACGGCAGGGGAATTCCTACGAGCAGTACGTC. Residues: CASVRQGNSYEQYV.

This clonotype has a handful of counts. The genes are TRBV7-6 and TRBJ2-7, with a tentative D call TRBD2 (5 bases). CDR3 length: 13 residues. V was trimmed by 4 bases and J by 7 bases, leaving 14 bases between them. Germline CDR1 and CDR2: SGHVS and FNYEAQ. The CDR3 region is CASSSIFGEEQYF. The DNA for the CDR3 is TGTGCCAGCAGCTCGATTTTCGGGGAAGAGCAGTACTTC.

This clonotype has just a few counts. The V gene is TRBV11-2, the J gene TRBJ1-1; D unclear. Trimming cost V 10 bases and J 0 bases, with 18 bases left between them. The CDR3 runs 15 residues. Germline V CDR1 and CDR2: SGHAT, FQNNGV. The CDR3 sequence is CATLIRRDLNTEAFF. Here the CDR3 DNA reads TGTGCCACCCTCATTAGGCGGGATCTGAACACTGAAGCTTTCTTT.

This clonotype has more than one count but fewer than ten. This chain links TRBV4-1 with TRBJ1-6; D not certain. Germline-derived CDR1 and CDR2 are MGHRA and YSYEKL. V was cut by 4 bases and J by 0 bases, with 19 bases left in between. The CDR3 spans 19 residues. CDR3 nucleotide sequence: TGCGCCAGCAGCCTTAGGATAGAAAAGCTCTGCTCCTATAATTCACCCCTCCACTTT. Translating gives CASSLRIEKLCSYNSPLHF.

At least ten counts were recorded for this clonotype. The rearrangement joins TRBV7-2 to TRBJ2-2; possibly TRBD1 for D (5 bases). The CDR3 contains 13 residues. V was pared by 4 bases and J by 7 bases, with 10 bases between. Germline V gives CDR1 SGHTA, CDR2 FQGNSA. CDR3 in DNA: TGTGCCAGCAGCTCAGGGCTTTTCGGGGAGCTGTTTTTT. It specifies CASSSGLFGELFF.

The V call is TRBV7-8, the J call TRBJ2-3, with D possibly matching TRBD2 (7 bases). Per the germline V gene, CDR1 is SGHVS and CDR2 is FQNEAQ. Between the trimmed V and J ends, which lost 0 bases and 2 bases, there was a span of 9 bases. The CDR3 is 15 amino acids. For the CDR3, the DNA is TGTGCCAGCAGCTTAGCCCGGGGGGCCACAGATACGCAGTATTTT. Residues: CASSLARGATDTQYF.

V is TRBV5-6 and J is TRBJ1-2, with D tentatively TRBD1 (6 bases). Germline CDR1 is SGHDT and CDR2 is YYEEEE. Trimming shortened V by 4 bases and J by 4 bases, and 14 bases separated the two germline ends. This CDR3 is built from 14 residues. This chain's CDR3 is CASSQGQSIYGYTF. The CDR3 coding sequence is TGTGCCAGCAGCCAAGGACAGTCTATCTATGGCTACACCTTC.